This TCR beta chain was profiled in a study of blood T cells in healthy people across ages. General study findings and limits: Unknown donor CMV status possibly confounded expanded clonotype changes.

Trimming pared 5 bases from V and 8 bases from J, leaving 14 bases between. CDR3 length: 13 amino acids. Germline CDR1 SGHNT, CDR2 YENEEA. The second PCR ran roughly 7 to 11 cycles with a sample-barcoded 5' primer and J-beta primers. Each CDR3 protein gets one entry after TCRdb re-called the 5' RACE reads with MiXCR. This sample carries fewer than 700,000 distinct CDR3 sequences, roughly two fifths of them seen once, and the ten largest clones take 25% to 35%. This clonotype appeared a few times. No antigen is known for it. The source material was blood. This rearrangement joins TRBV11-3 to TRBJ2-3, with TRBD2 as a possible D gene (5 bases). This TCR was sampled from a man older than 75 in good health. The chain's CDR3 is CASSPSVAGTQYF. The CDR3 DNA is TGTGCCAGCAGCCCCTCAGTGGCGGGTACGCAGTATTTT.